This entry lists 28 T cell receptor beta chains sequenced from one sample in a study of post-analysis software for immune sequencing data. Points from the study as a whole: With TRBV5-6, TRBV5-1 and TRBV20-1 included, about five TRBV segments were more frequent in patients than in controls.

The antigens of these receptors remain unknown. The TCR beta cDNA libraries carried unique molecular identifiers. TCRdb called the PCR reads again in MiXCR, with one record for every CDR3 protein. The table lists a few hundred thousand distinct CDR3 sequences, roughly 38% of them singletons, with 13% in the top ten. The sequencing sample was made of blood. The receptor source for this set is a girl under 18 with multiple sclerosis.

Details on this clonotype: It is likely a read error, because the conserved phenylalanine at the end of the CDR3 is missing. J is TRBJ2-3 and V is TRBV7-7, with D possibly matching TRBD1 (5 bases). CDR1 is SSHAT, CDR2 FNYEAQ, per germline (reference sequence). The CDR3 sequence is 14 residues long. The CDR3 reads CVTQQWQGTDTQYC. CDR3 DNA sequence: TGTGTTACCCAACAATGGCAGGGAACAGATACGCAGTATTGT.

The V and J genes are TRBV7-6 and TRBJ2-3; the match to TRBD2 covers 8 bases. The CDR3 is 15 amino acids. The germline CDR1 and CDR2 sequences are SGHVS and FNYEAQ. V gave up 1 base and J gave up 4 bases; unmatched junction bases: 4. CDR3: CASSLGVAGSDTQYF. In DNA, the CDR3 is TGTGCCAGCAGCTTAGGCGTAGCGGGATCAGATACGCAGTATTTT.

V and J are TRBV5-1 and TRBJ1-1; D gene unclear. Trimming left V 2 bases short and J 2 bases short, with 10 bases between. This CDR3 is 14 amino acids long. Germline loops: CDR1 SGHRS, CDR2 YFSETQ. CDR3: CASSFETDNTEAFF. CDR3 DNA sequence: TGCGCCAGCAGCTTCGAGACCGATAACACTGAAGCTTTCTTT.

This chain connects TRBV12-3 or TRBV12-4 to TRBJ2-2; 14 bases match TRBD2. This CDR3 spans 17 amino acids. Trimming removed 4 bases from V and 4 bases from J; junction bases left unmatched: 5. This CDR3 reads CASSWGLAGALTGELFF. CDR3 nucleotides: TGTGCCAGCAGTTGGGGACTAGCGGGGGCTCTCACCGGGGAGCTGTTTTTT.

V gene TRBV6-5 combines with J gene TRBJ2-5; 7 bases line up with TRBD1. Germline values: CDR1 MNHEY, CDR2 SVGAGI. The length of the CDR3 is 15 residues. Germline trimming cut 0 bases from V and 11 bases from J; bases unmatched to any gene: 12. CDR3 bases: TGTGCCAGCAGTTACTCTGGGGACAGTTTCTACGGGCAGTACTTC. This sequence encodes CASSYSGDSFYGQYF.

This clonotype was seen ten or more times. This chain joins TRBV7-8 and TRBJ2-1; the D is unclear. The CDR3 consists of 16 residues. The germline gives CDR1 SGHVS, CDR2 FQNEAQ. V was shortened by 4 bases and J by 10 bases, with 23 bases between the two germline ends. Here the CDR3 reads CASSSQPGYPAEEQFF. As DNA, the CDR3 is TGTGCCAGCAGCTCCCAACCGGGCTACCCGGCCGAGGAGCAGTTCTTC. The full variable domain, rest sourced from reference TRBV7-8 and TRBJ2-1, is GAGVSQSPRYKVAKRGQDVALRCDPISGHVSLFWYQQALGQGPEFLTYFQNEAQLDKSGLPSDRFFAERPEGSVSTLKIQRTQQEDSAVYLCASSSQPGYPAEEQFFGPGTRLTVL.

This clonotype occurred many times. The chain recombines TRBV20-1 with TRBJ2-3; D call uncertain. CDR1 and CDR2 (germline): DFQATT, SNEGSKA (reference sequence). The V end was cut by 6 bases, the J end by 1 base, with 14 bases between. The CDR3 sequence is 14 residues long. The CDR3 here is CSALPDHGTDTQYF. The CDR3, as DNA: TGCAGTGCCCTTCCGGACCATGGCACAGATACGCAGTATTTT.

V is TRBV7-9 and J is TRBJ2-1; 9 nucleotides agree with TRBD1. From germline, CDR1 is SEHNR and CDR2 FQNEAQ (reference sequence). This CDR3 region has 16 residues. The V gene end was trimmed by 1 base and the J gene end by 5 bases; junction bases not matched to a gene: 6. CDR3 in amino acids: CASSLDGDRGNNEQFF. CDR3 DNA sequence: TGTGCCAGCAGCTTAGACGGCGACAGGGGGAACAATGAGCAGTTCTTC.

The V gene is TRBV6-5, the J gene TRBJ2-1, with D perhaps TRBD2 (7 bases). CDR3 length: 15 residues. V lost 4 bases and J 4 bases, leaving 14 bases between the germline ends. Germline V lookup: CDR1 MNHEY, CDR2 SVGAGI. This chain's CDR3 is CASSWGGGRYNEQFF. CDR3 in DNA: TGTGCCAGCAGTTGGGGCGGGGGCCGATACAATGAGCAGTTCTTC.

Notes on this clonotype: Mismatch with germline at one junction end may stem from a read error. This chain connects TRBV29-1 to TRBJ2-6, with D maybe TRBD2 (6 bases). The germline CDR1 and CDR2 sequences are SQVTM and ANQGSEA. The CDR3 spans 16 residues. In DNA, the CDR3 is TGCAACGTTGATCCAGGAGGGAACTCTGGGGCCAACGTCCTGACTTTC. Translated, it gives CNVDPGGNSGANVLTF.

As concerns this clonotype: Germline is not matched at one junction end, which may reflect a read error. The CDR3 nucleotides read TGTGTCAGCAGCTTAAACAGGTACGGCACTGAAGCTTTCTTT. Translated: CVSSLNRYGTEAFF. V gene TRBV7-3 combines with J gene TRBJ1-1; a possible D gene is TRBD1 (5 bases). CDR3 size: 14 residues. Per the germline V gene, CDR1 is SGHTA and CDR2 is FQGTGA. The full variable domain, rest sourced from reference TRBV7-3 and TRBJ1-1, is GAGVSQTPSNKVTEKGKYVELRCDPISGHTALYWYRQSLGQGPEFLIYFQGTGAADDSGLPNDRFFAVRPEGSVSTLKIQRTERGDSAVYLCVSSLNRYGTEAFFGQGTRLTVV.

This clonotype has only a few counts. CDR3 amino acids: CASEDPNGPNYGYTF. In DNA, the CDR3 is TGTGCCAGCGAAGACCCGAACGGACCGAACTATGGCTACACCTTC. The chain couples TRBV6-2 or TRBV6-3 to TRBJ1-2; D is ambiguous. Per the germline V gene, CDR1 is MNHEY and CDR2 is SVGEGT. Trimming shortened V by 8 bases and J by 2 bases, and 18 bases separated the two germline ends. The CDR3 consists of 15 residues.

The rearrangement joins TRBV6-2 or TRBV6-3 to TRBJ2-7; TRBD2 matches 9 bases. The CDR3 totals 16 residues. From germline, CDR1 is MNHEY and CDR2 SVGEGT. The V gene end was trimmed by 2 bases and the J gene end by 0 bases; junction bases not matched to a gene: 5. CDR3 nucleotide sequence: TGTGCCAGCAGTTACGGGACTAGCCGGAGCTCCTACGAGCAGTACTTC. It yields the protein CASSYGTSRSSYEQYF.

This clonotype turned up a few times. This chain uses TRBV5-1 with TRBJ1-5; a weak D match, TRBD1 (5 bases). The V gene lost 0 bases and the J gene lost 3 bases, with 10 bases spanning the gap. Germline V gives CDR1 SGHRS, CDR2 YFSETQ. The CDR3 covers 15 residues. This chain's CDR3 is CASSLGAGANQPQHF. CDR3 nucleotides: TGCGCCAGCAGCTTGGGGGCCGGGGCCAATCAGCCCCAGCATTTT.

This clonotype was counted many times. This chain connects TRBV15 to TRBJ1-2; the D is unclear. The ends were cut back, 5 bases at V and 6 bases at J, with 13 bases in the middle. The CDR3 spans 13 residues. Per germline, CDR1 LNHNV and CDR2 YYDKDF (reference sequence). The CDR3 is CATSRVEGNGYTF. Here the CDR3 DNA reads TGTGCCACCAGCCGCGTCGAGGGAAATGGCTACACCTTC.

The V and J genes are TRBV5-1 and TRBJ2-7, with unresolved D. Trimming stripped 2 bases from V and 5 bases from J, with 8 bases between. Germline V lookup: CDR1 SGHRS, CDR2 YFSETQ. The CDR3 length is 12 residues. The CDR3 protein is CASSFNKDEQYF. The DNA for the CDR3 is TGCGCCAGCAGCTTTAATAAGGACGAGCAGTACTTC.

This clonotype was detected only a few times. V usage is TRBV5-6 and J usage is TRBJ2-7; possibly TRBD2 for D (5 bases). Between the trimmed V and J ends, which lost 3 bases and 1 base, there was a span of 8 bases. Germline CDR1 is SGHDT and CDR2 is YYEEEE. CDR3 length: 13 amino acids. The CDR3, as DNA: TGTGCCAGCAGCTCCTCGGGGTCCTACGAGCAGTACTTC. Amino acid sequence: CASSSSGSYEQYF.

This clonotype was detected a few times. The chain employs TRBV5-1 and TRBJ2-1; unclear D gene. The V end was cut by 3 bases, the J end by 5 bases, with 9 bases between. Germline assignment: CDR1 SGHRS and CDR2 YFSETQ. The CDR3 contains 13 residues. The CDR3 protein is CASSSGPDNEQFF. In DNA form, the CDR3 reads TGCGCCAGCAGCTCCGGGCCAGACAATGAGCAGTTCTTC.

This clonotype was counted between two and nine times. The chain uses TRBV27 and TRBJ2-7; 10 bases map to TRBD1. This CDR3 comprises 14 residues. Germline values: CDR1 MNHEY, CDR2 SMNVEV (reference sequence). Germline trimming cut 5 bases from V and 3 bases from J; bases unmatched to any gene: 4. CDR3 protein: CASSPGTGVYEQYF. The DNA for the CDR3 is TGTGCCAGCAGTCCCGGGACAGGGGTCTACGAGCAGTACTTC.

This clonotype has at least ten counts. The rearrangement uses TRBV10-3 and TRBJ2-4, with 8 bases lining up with TRBD1. The CDR3 extends over 15 amino acids. J was trimmed by 3 bases and V by 2 bases; bases with no gene match: 3. Germline values: CDR1 ENHRY, CDR2 SYGVKD. CDR3 sequence: CAISETGGNKNIQYF. Written as DNA, the CDR3 is TGTGCCATCAGTGAGACAGGGGGTAACAAAAACATTCAGTACTTC.

The V gene is TRBV4-1, the J gene TRBJ2-1, with a weak D call TRBD1 (6 bases). CDR3 length: 17 residues. With 3 bases removed from V and 3 bases from J, the gap between germline ends came to 18 bases. Germline CDR1 reads MGHRA; CDR2 reads YSYEKL. The CDR3 region is CASSHGSGQNFYNEQFF. CDR3 nucleotide sequence: TGCGCCAGCAGCCACGGATCGGGACAAAACTTCTACAATGAGCAGTTCTTC.

This sequence joins TRBV29-1 and TRBJ2-7, with TRBD1 matching over 8 bases. The germline gives CDR1 SQVTM, CDR2 ANQGSEA. The CDR3 sequence is 14 residues long. V gave up 5 bases and J gave up 4 bases; unmatched junction bases: 10. The CDR3 sequence is CSVRTGTGAYEQYF. CDR3 in DNA: TGCAGCGTTCGCACCGGGACAGGCGCGTACGAGCAGTACTTC.

V usage is TRBV12-3 or TRBV12-4 and J usage is TRBJ1-2, with D possibly matching TRBD1 (5 bases). The CDR3 contains 15 residues. Trimming left V 6 bases short and J 3 bases short, with 17 bases between. CDR3 sequence (DNA): TGTGCCAGCAGGGGACCGGAGGGGTACGACTATGGCTACACCTTC. This codes for CASRGPEGYDYGYTF.

The sample holds a few counts of this clonotype. The gene calls are TRBV12-3 or TRBV12-4 and TRBJ2-3, with 13 bases fitting TRBD2. The V segment lost 6 bases and the J segment 1 base; nucleotides outside the gene matches: 4. The CDR3 has 16 residues. The CDR3 DNA sequence: TGTGCCAGCAGCCGCGGGACTAGCGGGGGCACAGATACGCAGTATTTT. Its translation: CASSRGTSGGTDTQYF.

The rearrangement uses TRBV12-3 or TRBV12-4 and TRBJ2-5, with D unclear. TRBJ2-7 explains the end of the DNA better; the J call may be wrong. This CDR3 is 13 amino acids long. CDR3 in DNA: TGTGCCAGCAGCCCACCCCCGAACCACGAGCAGTACTTC. This gives the protein CASSPPPNHEQYF.

In this sample, this clonotype turned up a few times. This rearrangement joins TRBV4-3 to TRBJ1-4; unclear D gene. Trimming shortened V by 1 base and J by 8 bases, and 11 bases separated the two germline ends. The CDR3 sequence is 14 residues long. From germline, CDR1 is LGHNA and CDR2 YSLEER. The CDR3 is CASSQGTLGEKLFF. The CDR3 nucleotides are TGCGCCAGCAGCCAAGGGACCCTGGGAGAAAAACTGTTTTTT.

This clonotype occurred a few times. The rearrangement joins TRBV2 to TRBJ2-5, with 12 bases aligning to TRBD2. The end of the DNA is better explained by TRBJ2-7, so the J call may be wrong. The CDR3 is 15 residues long. Looked up from germline, CDR1 is SNHLY and CDR2 is FYNNEI. CDR3 in amino acids: CASSGLAGTPGEQYF. CDR3 DNA: TGTGCCAGCAGCGGACTAGCGGGGACTCCCGGCGAGCAGTACTTC.

This chain links TRBV4-2 with TRBJ1-5, with D unclear. V lost 0 bases, J lost 3 bases, and 6 bases lay in between. The CDR3 length is 14 residues. Germline V gene sequence: CDR1 LGHNA, CDR2 YNFKEQ. The CDR3 nucleotides read TGTGCCAGCAGCCAAGATGTGTACAATCAGCCCCAGCATTTT. Translation: CASSQDVYNQPQHF.